The rows below give T cell receptor beta chains drawn from one sample of a study of a mutant IDH1 vaccine in newly diagnosed glioma. Profiled with immunoSEQ multiplex PCR; TCRdb holds only in-frame clones, not every one. The top ten clones hold 1.8% of a sample with about 51,000 clones, roughly 73% of them seen once. These receptors have no known antigen. Source: PBMCs, taken from a glioma patient whose treatment included an IDH1 peptide vaccine. The receptors were gathered from a woman aged 40 to 50 with glioma. Each CDR3 is given with its conserved first and last residue. A D gene is named only where the DNA matches it firmly. Expanded clones are given a class, and other clones once, few, many or no size at all.

d_gene,abundance,j_gene,v_gene,CDR3aa,CDR3nt
-,-,TRBJ1-1,TRBV29-1,CSVGDPWRNTEAFF,TGCAGCGTTGGGGATCCCTGGAGGAACACTGAAGCTTTCTTT
-,-,TRBJ1-2,TRBV14,CASSQSQGYGYTF,TGTGCCAGCAGCCAATCACAGGGTTATGGCTACACCTTC
TRBD1,few,TRBJ1-4,TRBV5-4,CASSRQTGLNEKLFF,TGTGCCAGCAGTCGACAGACAGGGCTTAATGAAAAACTGTTTTTT
-,-,TRBJ2-5,TRBV5-1,CASSLAGSGEWSQYF,TGCGCCAGCAGCTTGGCCGGCTCAGGAGAGTGGTCCCAGTACTTC
-,-,TRBJ2-1,TRBV12-5,CASGLSDPMKQFF,TGTGCTAGTGGTTTGTCGGACCCCATGAAGCAGTTCTTC
-,-,TRBJ2-1,TRBV5-6,CASSSRQEPNEQFF,TGTGCCAGCAGCTCGCGACAGGAGCCCAATGAGCAGTTCTTC
TRBD1,-,TRBJ2-7,TRBV29-1,CSSRTGKGEQYF,TGCAGCTCCCGGACAGGGAAGGGCGAGCAGTACTTC
-,-,TRBJ2-4,TRBV7-8,CASSLARLSIGNIQYF,TGTGCCAGCAGCTTAGCGCGATTAAGTATAGGAAACATTCAGTACTTC
-,-,TRBJ1-2,TRBV2,CASSENWEYGYTF,TGTGCCAGCAGTGAAAACTGGGAGTATGGCTACACCTTC
-,few,TRBJ2-2,TRBV2,CASPREGVTGELFF,TGTGCCAGCCCGCGAGAGGGGGTTACCGGGGAGCTGTTTTTT
-,-,TRBJ2-3,TRBV15,CATSRLTQASTDTQYF,TGTGCCACCAGCAGGTTAACACAGGCTAGCACAGATACGCAGTATTTT
-,few,TRBJ1-4,TRBV14,CASSQLGKLFF,TGTGCCAGCAGCCAACTAGGAAAACTGTTTTTT
-,-,TRBJ1-2,TRBV27,CASSVSRSTYGYTF,TGTGCCAGCAGTGTCTCTAGGTCGACCTATGGCTACACCTTC
-,-,TRBJ2-1,TRBV5-1,CASSSYNEQFF,TGCGCCAGCAGCTCCTACAATGAGCAGTTCTTC
-,-,TRBJ2-3,TRBV5-4,CASRRDTDTQYF,TGTGCCAGCAGAAGGGACACAGATACGCAGTATTTT
-,once,TRBJ2-7,TRBV5-1,CASSGSSVGWYEQYF,TGCGCCAGCAGCGGCTCTAGCGTTGGGTGGTACGAGCAGTACTTC
-,-,TRBJ2-7,TRBV7-2,CASSLQGPSYEQYF,TGTGCCAGCAGCTTACAGGGGCCGTCCTACGAGCAGTACTTC
-,-,TRBJ2-3,TRBV6-5,CASSSRDQEDTQYF,TGTGCCAGCAGTTCCAGGGACCAAGAAGATACGCAGTATTTT
TRBD1,-,TRBJ1-2,TRBV5-5,CASSPFTGTGGYGYTF,TGTGCCAGCAGTCCCTTCACCGGGACAGGGGGCTATGGCTACACCTTC
-,few,TRBJ1-1,TRBV27,CASYIGGGPGNTEAFF,TGTGCCAGCTATATAGGGGGAGGGCCAGGGAACACTGAAGCTTTCTTT
-,-,TRBJ2-3,TRBV13,CASSPTITDTQYF,TGTGCCAGCAGCCCGACCATAACAGATACGCAGTATTTT
-,-,TRBJ2-2,TRBV21-1,CLNLRGPNTGELFF,TGTCTAAACTTAAGGGGGCCGAACACCGGGGAGCTGTTTTTT
TRBD2,-,TRBJ2-1,TRBV19,CASSSRGAGANEQFF,TGTGCCAGTAGTTCCCGGGGAGCGGGGGCGAATGAGCAGTTCTTC
-,few,TRBJ2-3,TRBV6-5,CASSFRYTDTQYF,TGTGCCAGCAGCTTCCGTTATACAGATACGCAGTATTTT
-,few,TRBJ2-5,TRBV14,CASSPWRGGGGQETQYF,TGTGCCAGCAGCCCCTGGAGGGGCGGGGGCGGACAAGAGACCCAGTACTTC
-,-,TRBJ1-4,TRBV7-8,CASSLRGNEKLFF,TGTGCCAGCAGCTTACGGGGTAATGAAAAACTGTTTTTT
-,once,TRBJ1-3,TRBV4-1,CASSQPPGDLTIGNTIYF,TGCGCCAGCAGCCAACCTCCCGGTGACCTAACCATCGGAAACACCATATATTTT
-,-,TRBJ1-3,TRBV14,CASSWVSGNTIYF,TGTGCCAGCAGCTGGGTGTCCGGAAACACCATATATTTT
-,-,TRBJ2-5,TRBV5-6,CASRVTVSSQETQYF,TGTGCCAGCAGAGTGACGGTATCTAGCCAAGAGACCCAGTACTTC
TRBD2,few,TRBJ2-5,TRBV19,CASSIMGLRASGETQYF,TGTGCCAGTAGTATTATGGGCCTTCGGGCTAGCGGAGAGACCCAGTACTTC
-,-,TRBJ2-7,TRBV9,CASSLSYEQYF,TGTGCCAGCAGCCTTTCCTACGAGCAGTACTTC
-,few,TRBJ1-1,TRBV19,CASLGRNKDKMNTEAFF,TGTGCCAGCTTGGGCAGGAACAAGGACAAGATGAACACTGAAGCTTTCTTT
-,-,TRBJ2-7,TRBV30,CAWSLTGNEQYF,TGTGCCTGGAGCTTAACAGGGAACGAGCAGTACTTC
TRBD2,-,TRBJ2-3,TRBV5-1,CASSVGLAGATDTQYF,TGCGCCAGCAGCGTGGGACTAGCGGGGGCCACAGATACGCAGTATTTT
TRBD2,-,TRBJ2-7,TRBV5-6,CASSLTSGSTYF,TGTGCCAGCAGCTTGACTAGCGGGTCGACGTACTTC
TRBD1,-,TRBJ1-5,TRBV5-1,CASSFLGTESQPQHF,TGCGCCAGCAGCTTCCTCGGGACAGAATCTCAGCCCCAGCATTTT
TRBD2,-,TRBJ2-1,TRBV30,CAWRAGLADYNEQFF,TGTGCCTGGAGAGCGGGACTAGCGGACTACAATGAGCAGTTCTTC
TRBD1,few,TRBJ1-2,TRBV11-2,CASSFRRDRVARGDGYTF,TGTGCCAGCAGCTTCCGCCGGGACAGGGTAGCCCGGGGGGATGGCTACACCTTC
-,-,TRBJ2-7,TRBV6-6,CASRRGDPTYEQYF,TGTGCCAGCAGAAGGGGGGACCCCACCTACGAGCAGTACTTC
TRBD2,-,TRBJ2-3,TRBV29-1,CSVVVGGGDTQYF,TGCAGCGTTGTTGTGGGCGGGGGAGATACGCAGTATTTT
-,-,TRBJ1-6,TRBV9,CASSPDGRGRGYNSPLHF,TGTGCCAGCAGCCCCGATGGTAGGGGAAGAGGCTATAATTCACCCCTCCACTTT